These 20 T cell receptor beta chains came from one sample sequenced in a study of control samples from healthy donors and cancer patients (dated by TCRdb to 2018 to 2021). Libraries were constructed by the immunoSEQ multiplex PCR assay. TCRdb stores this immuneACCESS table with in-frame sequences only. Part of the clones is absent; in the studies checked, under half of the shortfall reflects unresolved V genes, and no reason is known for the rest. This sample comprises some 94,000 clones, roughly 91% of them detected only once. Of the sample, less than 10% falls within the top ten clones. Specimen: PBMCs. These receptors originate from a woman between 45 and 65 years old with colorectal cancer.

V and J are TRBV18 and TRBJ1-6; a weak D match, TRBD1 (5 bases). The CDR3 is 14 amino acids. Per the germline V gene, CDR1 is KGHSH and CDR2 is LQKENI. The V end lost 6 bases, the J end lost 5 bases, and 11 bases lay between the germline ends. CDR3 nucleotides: TGTGCCAGCTCGTCCGGGACCAATAATTCACCCCTCCACTTT. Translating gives CASSSGTNNSPLHF.

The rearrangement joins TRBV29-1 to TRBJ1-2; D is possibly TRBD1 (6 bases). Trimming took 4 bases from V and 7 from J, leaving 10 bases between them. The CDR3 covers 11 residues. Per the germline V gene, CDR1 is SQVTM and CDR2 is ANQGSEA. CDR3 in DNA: TGCAGCGTTGGGGGGCACGCTGGCTACACCTTC. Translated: CSVGGHAGYTF.

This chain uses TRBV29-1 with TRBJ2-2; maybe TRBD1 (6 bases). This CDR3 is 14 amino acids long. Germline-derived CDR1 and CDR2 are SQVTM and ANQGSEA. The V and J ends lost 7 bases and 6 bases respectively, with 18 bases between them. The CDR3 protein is CSAQGWGQAGELFF. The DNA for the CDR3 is TGCAGCGCCCAGGGCTGGGGGCAGGCCGGGGAGCTGTTTTTT.

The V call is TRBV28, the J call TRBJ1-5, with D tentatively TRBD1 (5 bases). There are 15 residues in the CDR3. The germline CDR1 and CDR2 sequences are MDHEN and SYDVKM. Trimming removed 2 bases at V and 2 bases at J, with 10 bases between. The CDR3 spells CASSLGGWGNQPQHF. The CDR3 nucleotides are TGTGCCAGCAGTTTAGGGGGATGGGGCAATCAGCCCCAGCATTTT.

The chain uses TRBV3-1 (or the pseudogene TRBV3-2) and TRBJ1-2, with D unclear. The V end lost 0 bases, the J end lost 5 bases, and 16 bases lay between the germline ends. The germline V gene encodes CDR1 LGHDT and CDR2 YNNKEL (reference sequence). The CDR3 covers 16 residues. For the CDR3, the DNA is TGTGCCAGCAGCCAAGACAGGATGGATGATGGGTATGGCTACACCTTC. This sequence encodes CASSQDRMDDGYGYTF.

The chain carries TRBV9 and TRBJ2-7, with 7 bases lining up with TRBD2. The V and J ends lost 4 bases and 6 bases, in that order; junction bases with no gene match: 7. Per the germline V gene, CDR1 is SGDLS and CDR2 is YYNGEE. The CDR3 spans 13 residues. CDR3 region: CASSSRPGGEQYV. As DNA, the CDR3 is TGTGCCAGCAGCTCCCGTCCGGGGGGCGAGCAGTACGTC.

CDR3 in amino acids: CASSQQTSGVPYEQYV. The CDR3 DNA follows: TGTGCCAGCAGCCAACAGACTAGCGGGGTACCATACGAGCAGTACGTC. The V call is TRBV5-6, the J call TRBJ2-7, with 11 nucleotides matching TRBD2. This CDR3 is 16 amino acids long. The ends lost 4 bases at V and 4 bases at J; junction bases unmatched: 10. The germline V gene encodes CDR1 SGHDT and CDR2 YYEEEE.

The CDR3 spells CATSRDGGGYNEQFF. CDR3 bases: TGTGCCACCAGCAGAGATGGGGGAGGGTACAATGAGCAGTTCTTC. V is TRBV15 and J is TRBJ2-1, with 7 positions matching TRBD2. J was trimmed by 4 bases and V by 0 bases; bases with no gene match: 3. Per the germline V gene, CDR1 is LNHNV and CDR2 is YYDKDF (reference sequence). The CDR3 loop spans 15 amino acids.

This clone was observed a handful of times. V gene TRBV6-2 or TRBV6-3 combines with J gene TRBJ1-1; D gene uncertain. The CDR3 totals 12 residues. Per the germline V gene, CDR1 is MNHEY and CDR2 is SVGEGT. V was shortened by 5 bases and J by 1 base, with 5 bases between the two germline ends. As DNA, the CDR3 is TGTGCCAGCAGTGCAGGGAACACTGAAGCTTTCTTT. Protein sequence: CASSAGNTEAFF.

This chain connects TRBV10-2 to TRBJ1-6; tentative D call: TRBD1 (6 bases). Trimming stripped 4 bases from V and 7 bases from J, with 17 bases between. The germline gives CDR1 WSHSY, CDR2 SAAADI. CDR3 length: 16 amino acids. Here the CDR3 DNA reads TGCGCCAGCAGTGCCCCCGAGGGGGTAGCGAATTCACCCCTCCACTTT. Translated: CASSAPEGVANSPLHF.

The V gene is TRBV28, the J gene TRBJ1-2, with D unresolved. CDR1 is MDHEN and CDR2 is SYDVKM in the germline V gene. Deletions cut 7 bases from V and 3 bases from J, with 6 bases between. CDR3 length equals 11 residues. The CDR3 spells CASTRDYGYTF. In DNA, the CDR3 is TGTGCCAGCACGCGCGACTATGGCTACACCTTC.

The CDR3 is CAISESGGSGANVLTF. CDR3 coding DNA: TGTGCCATCAGTGAGTCGGGGGGCTCTGGGGCCAACGTCCTGACTTTC. The chain is built from TRBV10-3 and TRBJ2-6, with a possible D match to TRBD2 (6 bases). Germline V lookup: CDR1 ENHRY, CDR2 SYGVKD. The CDR3 contains 16 residues. Between the trimmed V and J ends, which lost 0 bases and 0 bases, there was a span of 6 bases.

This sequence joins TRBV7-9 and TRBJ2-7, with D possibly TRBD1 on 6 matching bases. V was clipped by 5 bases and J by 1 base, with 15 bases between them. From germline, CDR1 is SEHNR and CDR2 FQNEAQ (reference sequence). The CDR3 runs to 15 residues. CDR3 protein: CASSLSGTTSYEQYV. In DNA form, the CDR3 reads TGTGCCAGCAGCCTATCCGGGACAACGTCCTACGAGCAGTACGTC.

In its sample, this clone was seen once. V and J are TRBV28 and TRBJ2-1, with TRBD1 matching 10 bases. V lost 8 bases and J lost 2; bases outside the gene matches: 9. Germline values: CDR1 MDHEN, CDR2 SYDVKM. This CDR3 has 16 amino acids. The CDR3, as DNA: TGTGCCAGCTCCTGGGGGGGACAGGGGACCTACAATGAGCAGTTCTTC. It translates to CASSWGGQGTYNEQFF.

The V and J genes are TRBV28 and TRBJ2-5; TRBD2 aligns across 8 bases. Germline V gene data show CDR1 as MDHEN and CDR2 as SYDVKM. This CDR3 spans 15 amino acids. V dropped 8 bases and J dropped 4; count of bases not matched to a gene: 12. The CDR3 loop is CASGSSGTRGETQYF. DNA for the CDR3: TGTGCCAGCGGTTCATCCGGGACTAGAGGAGAGACCCAGTACTTC.

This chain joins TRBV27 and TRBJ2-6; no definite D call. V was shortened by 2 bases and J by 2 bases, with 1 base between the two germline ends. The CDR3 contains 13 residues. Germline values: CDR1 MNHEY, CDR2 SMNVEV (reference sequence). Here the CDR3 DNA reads TGTGCCAGCAGTTTAGCTGGGGCCAACGTCCTGACTTTC. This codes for CASSLAGANVLTF.

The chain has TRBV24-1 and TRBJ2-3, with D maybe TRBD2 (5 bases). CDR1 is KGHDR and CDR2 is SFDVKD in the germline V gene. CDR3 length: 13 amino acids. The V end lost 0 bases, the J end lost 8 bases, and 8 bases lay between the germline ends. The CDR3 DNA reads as TGTGCCACCAGTGATTTGCTCCGGGGTACGCAGTATTTT. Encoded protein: CATSDLLRGTQYF.

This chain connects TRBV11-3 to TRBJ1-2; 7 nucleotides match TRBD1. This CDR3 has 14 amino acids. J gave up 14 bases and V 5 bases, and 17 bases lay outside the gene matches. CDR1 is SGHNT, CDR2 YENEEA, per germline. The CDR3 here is CASSPGGTVPHPTF. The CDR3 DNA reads TGTGCCAGCAGCCCGGGAGGGACAGTCCCTCACCCGACCTTC.

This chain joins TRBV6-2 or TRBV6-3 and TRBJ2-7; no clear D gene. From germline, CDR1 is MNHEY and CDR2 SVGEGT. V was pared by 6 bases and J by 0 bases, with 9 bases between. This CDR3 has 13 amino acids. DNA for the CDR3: TGTGCCAGCAGCCGGCAGAGCTCCTACGAGCAGTACGTC. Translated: CASSRQSSYEQYV.

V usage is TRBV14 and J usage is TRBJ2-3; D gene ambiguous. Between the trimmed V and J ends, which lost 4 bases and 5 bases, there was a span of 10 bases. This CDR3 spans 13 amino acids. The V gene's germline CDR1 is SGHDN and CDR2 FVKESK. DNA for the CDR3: TGTGCCAGCAGCCGCCGGACCCGAGATACGCAGTATTTT. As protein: CASSRRTRDTQYF. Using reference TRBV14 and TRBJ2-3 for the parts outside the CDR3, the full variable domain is EAGVTQFPSHSVIEKGQTVTLRCDPISGHDNLYWYRRVMGKEIKFLLHFVKESKQDESGMPNNRFLAERTGGTYSTLKVQPAELEDSGVYFCASSRRTRDTQYFGPGTRLTVL.